These T cell receptor beta chains were read from a single sample in a study of T cells in Graves' hyperthyroidism and ophthalmopathy. MiXCR, run by TCRdb on the multiplex PCR reads, gives a single entry per CDR3 protein. The repertoire has some 180,000 distinct CDR3 sequences, about 17% of them found once; the top ten carry about 31%. The source material was blood. These receptors were collected from a woman in her fifties or sixties with Graves' hyperthyroidism. Each CDR3 is given with its conserved first and last residue. D genes are given only for firm matches. Expanded clones are given a class, and other clones once, few, many or no size at all.

many	TRBV6-2/TRBV6-3	TRBD1	TRBJ2-7	TGTGCCAGCGGGGGGACAGGGATTATGCACGAGCAGTACTTC	CASGGTGIMHEQYF
many	TRBV29-1	NA	TRBJ2-5	TGCAGCGTTGCGGCGGGGCAAGAGACCCAGTACTTC	CSVAAGQETQYF
many	TRBV3-1	NA	TRBJ1-2	TGTGCCAGCAGCCAAGTCGCGGGTAACTATGGCTACACCTTC	CASSQVAGNYGYTF
many	TRBV19	NA	TRBJ1-1	TGTGCCAGTAGTATCTACGGAAACACTGAAGCTTTCTTT	CASSIYGNTEAFF
many	TRBV14	NA	TRBJ2-2	TGTGCCAGCAGCCAAGGAGGGATGACCGGGGAGCTGTTTTTT	CASSQGGMTGELFF
few	TRBV5-1	NA	TRBJ2-5	TGCGCCAGCAGCCCCGGTGGGGAGAAGACCCAGTACTTC	CASSPGGEKTQYF
NA	TRBV5-1	NA	TRBJ2-2	TGCGCCAGCAGCTCCCCGAGAGTGGGACACACCGGGGAGCTGTTTTTT	CASSSPRVGHTGELFF
many	TRBV29-1	NA	TRBJ1-1	TGCAGCGTGGCGGACACAGCCACTGAAGCTTTCTTT	CSVADTATEAFF
many	TRBV4-1	TRBD2	TRBJ2-7	TGCGCCAGCAGCCAAGGTCTAGCGGGGAGAGTCTACGAGCAGTACTTC	CASSQGLAGRVYEQYF
NA	TRBV12-3/TRBV12-4	NA	TRBJ1-2	TGTGCCAGCAGTGCCGACAGCCTCTATGGCTACACCTTC	CASSADSLYGYTF
NA	TRBV18	TRBD1	TRBJ2-3	TGTGCCAGCTCACCTCGGACAGGGGCGGCAGATACGCAGTATTTT	CASSPRTGAADTQYF
many	TRBV19	NA	TRBJ1-2	TGTGCCAGTAGCGATCAACCCCAGGCTAGGGGGGGCTACACCTTC	CASSDQPQARGGYTF
many	TRBV12-3/TRBV12-4	NA	TRBJ1-1	TGTGCCAGCAGTTATCGAGACCTGAACACTGAAGCTTTCTTT	CASSYRDLNTEAFF
many	TRBV2	TRBD2	TRBJ2-1	TGTGCCAGCAGTGCGACTAGCGCAGGACGACGCGCGCAGTTCTTC	CASSATSAGRRAQFF
many	TRBV5-1	NA	TRBJ2-3	TGCGCCAGCAGCTTCGTGACTCCTTTCACAGATACGCAGTATTTT	CASSFVTPFTDTQYF
many	TRBV28	NA	TRBJ1-1	TGTGCCAGCAGTTTAGCCCATACAGGGATCTTAACGGCTTTCTTT	CASSLAHTGILTAFF
many	TRBV5-1	NA	TRBJ1-1	TGCGCCAGCAGCAGAGGAGGGGGTGCGACCCAAATGAACACTGAAGCTTTCTTT	CASSRGGGATQMNTEAFF
NA	TRBV9	TRBD1	TRBJ1-1	TGTGCCAGCACCAGACCCGGGACAGATAAAGCTTTCTTT	CASTRPGTDKAFF
NA	TRBV28	NA	TRBJ1-1	TGTGCCAGCAGTCTCCCGGGGACAAGCACTGAAGCTTTCTTT	CASSLPGTSTEAFF
many	TRBV6-1	NA	TRBJ1-2	TGTGCCATCTTAACCCGGACGTCGAGCGGCTACACCTTC	CAILTRTSSGYTF
many	TRBV28	TRBD1	TRBJ1-1	TGTGCCAGCACCGGGACAGCCACTGAAGCTTTCTTT	CASTGTATEAFF
many	TRBV18	NA	TRBJ2-7	TGTGCCAGCTCACCGGCACACAGCGGGTACGAGCAGTACTTC	CASSPAHSGYEQYF
NA	TRBV18	NA	TRBJ1-6	TGTGCCAGCTCACCAATAAAGGTGGCACCCCTCCACTTT	CASSPIKVAPLHF
many	TRBV4-1	NA	TRBJ2-5	TGCGCCAGCAGCCCAGAGCAAGAGACCCAGTACTTC	CASSPEQETQYF
few	TRBV19	TRBD1	TRBJ1-5	TGTGCCAGTACCTTCGACAGGGAAGGCAATCAGCCCCAGCATTTT	CASTFDREGNQPQHF
few	TRBV19	NA	TRBJ2-2	TGTGCCAGTAGTATACCAGCGGGCTGGAACACCGGGGAGCTGTTTTTT	CASSIPAGWNTGELFF
NA	TRBV6-5	TRBD2	TRBJ2-3	TGTGCCAGCAGTTACTCGTCTAGCGGTCTCACAGATACGCAGTATTTT	CASSYSSSGLTDTQYF
many	TRBV6-5	TRBD1	TRBJ1-2	TGTGCCAGCAGTTACGGGGACAGGGTAAACTATGGCTACACCTTC	CASSYGDRVNYGYTF
few	TRBV5-1	NA	TRBJ2-5	TGCGCCAGCACCAAGGACAGCTCGTCGGTGGGAGAGACCCAGTACTTC	CASTKDSSSVGETQYF
many	TRBV12-3/TRBV12-4	NA	TRBJ2-5	TGTGCCAGCTCTATCCAGACAGTCCAAGAGACCCAGTACTTC	CASSIQTVQETQYF
many	TRBV7-3	TRBD1	TRBJ2-1	TGTGCCAGCAGCTCGTCGGGGACAGGGAAATACAATGAGCAGTTCTTC	CASSSSGTGKYNEQFF
many	TRBV7-9	TRBD1	TRBJ2-1	TGTGCCAGCAGCTCCTCTCGCCAGGGGGCGAATGAGCAGTTCTTC	CASSSSRQGANEQFF
NA	TRBV20-1	NA	TRBJ2-3	TGCAGTGCTAAGGTGGGGGCCCGCACAGATACGCAGTATTTT	CSAKVGARTDTQYF
NA	TRBV7-3	TRBD1	TRBJ2-1	TGTGCCAGCAGCTTAGAGGGACAGCTAAAATACAATGAGCAGTTCTTC	CASSLEGQLKYNEQFF
NA	TRBV14	NA	TRBJ1-3	TGTGCCAGCAGTTTCGGGCGGGGCGTCTCTGGAAACACCATATATTTT	CASSFGRGVSGNTIYF
many	TRBV19	NA	TRBJ1-6	TGTGCCAGTAGGACTTCTCAGGGCTCTAATTCACCCCTCCACTTT	CASRTSQGSNSPLHF
many	TRBV3-1	NA	TRBJ2-5	TGTGCCAGCAGCCAAGATCTCAGGGCGGAGACCCAGTACTTC	CASSQDLRAETQYF
many	TRBV6-5	TRBD1	TRBJ1-5	TGTGCCAGCAGTTACGGTACAGGGGGCGGGTCCCAGCATTTT	CASSYGTGGGSQHF
many	TRBV5-5	TRBD1	TRBJ1-1	TGTGCCAGCAGCTTGACAGGGGCCGCTGAAGCTTTCTTT	CASSLTGAAEAFF
NA	TRBV10-3	TRBD1	TRBJ1-1	TGTGCCATCAGTGATCCCGGGACAGGGGGCTCTGAAGCTTTCTTT	CAISDPGTGGSEAFF
many	TRBV2	NA	TRBJ2-7	TGTGCCAGCAGTGAACGGGCTCTTAGGCAGTACTTC	CASSERALRQYF
few	TRBV11-2	NA	TRBJ2-1	TGTGCCAGCAGCCCAACACCCCTCGCCCATGGGCAGTTCTTC	CASSPTPLAHGQFF
many	TRBV7-9	TRBD1	TRBJ2-1	TGTGCCAGCAGCTCCACAGGGGGGAGGTCCTACAATGAGCAGTTCTTC	CASSSTGGRSYNEQFF
many	TRBV6-2/TRBV6-3	NA	TRBJ2-5	TGTGCCAGCAGTTACGGAGAGCCGCAAGAGACCCAGTACTTC	CASSYGEPQETQYF
many	TRBV5-8	TRBD1	TRBJ2-2	TGTGCCAGCAGCGCGAGACAGGGGAACACCGGGGAGCTGTTTTTT	CASSARQGNTGELFF
many	TRBV11-2	NA	TRBJ2-5	TGTGCCAGCAGCTTGTTTGGGGGCCCAGAGACCCAGTACTTC	CASSLFGGPETQYF
many	TRBV4-1	NA	TRBJ1-2	TGCGCCAGCAGCCAAGAAGAGGGGCTGGGCTATGGCTACACCTTC	CASSQEEGLGYGYTF
few	TRBV5-6	TRBD1	TRBJ1-5	TGTGCCAGCAGCTTGGCTCCGGGACAGGGGACCGGTAGCAATCAGCCCCAGCATTTT	CASSLAPGQGTGSNQPQHF
many	TRBV20-1	NA	TRBJ2-1	TGCAGTGCTAGATGGGTTGTAGAGCAGTTCTTC	CSARWVVEQFF
many	TRBV20-1	TRBD1	TRBJ1-1	TGCAGTGCTAGAGCTTCCGGGACAGCCAACACTGAAGCTTTCTTT	CSARASGTANTEAFF
many	TRBV28	NA	TRBJ2-5	TGTGCCAGCAGGGGGCAGGCGCACATAAAGACCCAGTACTTC	CASRGQAHIKTQYF
many	TRBV4-2	NA	TRBJ1-5	TGTGCCAGCAGCCAAGAACAGGGTCTTCGACAGCCCCAGCATTTT	CASSQEQGLRQPQHF
NA	TRBV29-1	NA	TRBJ2-1	TGCAGCGTTGGTATTAGTGAGACAGTCTACAATGAGCAGTTCTTC	CSVGISETVYNEQFF
many	TRBV9	NA	TRBJ2-5	TGTGCCAGCAGCGTAGCCCCGGGAGAGACCCAGTACTTC	CASSVAPGETQYF
many	TRBV5-1	TRBD2	TRBJ2-1	TGCGCCAGCAGCTTGGAGACTAGCGGGGGTGTCAATGAGCAGTTCTTC	CASSLETSGGVNEQFF